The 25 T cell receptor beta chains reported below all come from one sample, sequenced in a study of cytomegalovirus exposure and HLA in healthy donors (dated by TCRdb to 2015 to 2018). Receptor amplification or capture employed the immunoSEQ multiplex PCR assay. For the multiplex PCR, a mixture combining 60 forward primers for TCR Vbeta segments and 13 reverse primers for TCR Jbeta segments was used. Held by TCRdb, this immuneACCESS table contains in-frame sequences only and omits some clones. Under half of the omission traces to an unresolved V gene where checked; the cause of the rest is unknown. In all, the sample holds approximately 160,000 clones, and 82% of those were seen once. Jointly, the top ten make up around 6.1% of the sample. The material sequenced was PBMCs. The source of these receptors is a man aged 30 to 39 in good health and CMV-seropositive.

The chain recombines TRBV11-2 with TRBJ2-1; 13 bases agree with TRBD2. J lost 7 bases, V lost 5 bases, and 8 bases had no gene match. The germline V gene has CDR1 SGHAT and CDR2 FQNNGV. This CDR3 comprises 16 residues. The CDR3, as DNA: TGTGCCAGCAGCCTACAACTAGCGGGGGGGCCAAATGAGCAGTTCTTC. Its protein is CASSLQLAGGPNEQFF.

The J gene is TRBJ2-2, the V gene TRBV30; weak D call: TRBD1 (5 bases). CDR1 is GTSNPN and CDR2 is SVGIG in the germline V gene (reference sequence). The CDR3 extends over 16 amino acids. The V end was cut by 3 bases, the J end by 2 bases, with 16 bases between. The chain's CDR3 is CAWSWGRVGNTGELFF. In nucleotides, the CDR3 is TGTGCCTGGAGCTGGGGCAGGGTAGGCAACACCGGGGAGCTGTTTTTT.

The CDR3 bases are TGTGCCAGCAGCGGTAGCCGGGGGGCGACCACTGAAGCTTTCTTT. This codes for CASSGSRGATTEAFF. The chain joins TRBV7-9 to TRBJ1-1; TRBD1 is a possible D gene (6 bases). The V gene's germline CDR1 is SEHNR and CDR2 FQNEAQ (reference sequence). Deletions cut 5 bases from V and 4 bases from J, with 17 bases between. This CDR3 spans 15 amino acids. Variable domain in full (rest from reference TRBV7-9 and TRBJ1-1): DTGVSQNPRHKITKRGQNVTFRCDPISEHNRLYWYRQTLGQGPEFLTYFQNEAQLEKSRLLSDRFSAERPKGSFSTLEIQRTEQGDSAMYLCASSGSRGATTEAFFGQGTRLTVV.

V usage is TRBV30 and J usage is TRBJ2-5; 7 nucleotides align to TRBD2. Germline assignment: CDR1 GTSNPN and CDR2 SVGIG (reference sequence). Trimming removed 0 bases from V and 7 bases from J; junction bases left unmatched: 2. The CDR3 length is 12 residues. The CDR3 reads CAWSVSGGTQYF. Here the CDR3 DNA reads TGTGCCTGGAGTGTTTCGGGGGGGACCCAGTACTTC.

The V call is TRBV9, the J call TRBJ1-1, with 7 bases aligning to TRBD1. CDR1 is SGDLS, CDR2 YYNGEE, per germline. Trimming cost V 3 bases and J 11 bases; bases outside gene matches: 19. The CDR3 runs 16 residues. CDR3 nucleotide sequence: TGTGCCAGCAGCGGAGGAAGGACAGGTGGGGACGTTAAGGCTTTCTTT. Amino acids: CASSGGRTGGDVKAFF.

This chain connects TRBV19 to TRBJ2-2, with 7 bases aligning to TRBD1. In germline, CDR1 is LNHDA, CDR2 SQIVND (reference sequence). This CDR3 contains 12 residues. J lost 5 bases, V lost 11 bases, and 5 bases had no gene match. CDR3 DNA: TGTGCCGGTCGGGACAGAACCGGGGAGCTGTTTTTT. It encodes CAGRDRTGELFF.

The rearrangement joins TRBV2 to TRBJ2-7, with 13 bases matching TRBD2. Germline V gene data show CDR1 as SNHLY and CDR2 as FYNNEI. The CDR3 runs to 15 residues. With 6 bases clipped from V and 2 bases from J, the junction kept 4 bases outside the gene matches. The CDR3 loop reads CASSALAGGPYEQYF. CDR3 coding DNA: TGTGCCAGCAGCGCACTAGCGGGGGGGCCCTACGAGCAGTACTTC.

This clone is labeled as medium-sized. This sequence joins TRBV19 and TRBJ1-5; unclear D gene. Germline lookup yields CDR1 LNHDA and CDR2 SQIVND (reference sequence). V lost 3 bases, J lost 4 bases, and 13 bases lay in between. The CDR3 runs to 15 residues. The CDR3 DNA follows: TGTGCCAGTAGTATTGTGGTAGGGAGGAATCAGCCCCAGCATTTT. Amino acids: CASSIVVGRNQPQHF.

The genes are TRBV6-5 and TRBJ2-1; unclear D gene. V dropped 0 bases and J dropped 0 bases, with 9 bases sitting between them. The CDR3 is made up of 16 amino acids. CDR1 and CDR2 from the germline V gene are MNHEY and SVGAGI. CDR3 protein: CASSYSAASSYNEQFF. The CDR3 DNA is TGTGCCAGCAGTTACTCGGCCGCTAGCTCCTACAATGAGCAGTTCTTC.

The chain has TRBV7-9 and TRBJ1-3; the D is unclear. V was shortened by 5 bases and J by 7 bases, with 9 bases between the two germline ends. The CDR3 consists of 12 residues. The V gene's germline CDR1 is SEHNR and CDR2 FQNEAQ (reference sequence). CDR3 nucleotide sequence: TGTGCCAGCAGCCTACTAGAGAACACCATATATTTT. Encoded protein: CASSLLENTIYF.

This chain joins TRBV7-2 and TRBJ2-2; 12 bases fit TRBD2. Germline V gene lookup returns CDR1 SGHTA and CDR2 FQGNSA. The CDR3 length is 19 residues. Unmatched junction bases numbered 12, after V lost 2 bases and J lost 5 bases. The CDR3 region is CASSLKRLAGGVGTGELFF. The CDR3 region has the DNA TGTGCCAGCAGCTTAAAACGGCTAGCGGGGGGGGTGGGGACCGGGGAGCTGTTTTTT.

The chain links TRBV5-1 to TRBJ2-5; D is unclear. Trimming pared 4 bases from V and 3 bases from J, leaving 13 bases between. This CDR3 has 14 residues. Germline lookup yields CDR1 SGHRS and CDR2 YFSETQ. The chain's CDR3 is CASSQAMIKETQYF. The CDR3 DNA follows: TGCGCCAGCAGCCAAGCGATGATTAAAGAGACCCAGTACTTC.

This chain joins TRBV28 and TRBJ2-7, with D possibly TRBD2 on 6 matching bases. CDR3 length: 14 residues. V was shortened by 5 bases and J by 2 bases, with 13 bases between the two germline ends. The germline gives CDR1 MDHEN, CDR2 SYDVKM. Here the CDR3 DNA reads TGTGCCAGCAGTCCCCGCCGGGAGCCCTACGAGCAGTACTTC. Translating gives CASSPRREPYEQYF.

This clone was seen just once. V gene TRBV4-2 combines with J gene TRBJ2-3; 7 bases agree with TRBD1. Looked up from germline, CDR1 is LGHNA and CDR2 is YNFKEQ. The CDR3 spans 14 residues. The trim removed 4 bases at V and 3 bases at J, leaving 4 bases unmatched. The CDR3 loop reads CASSLQGETDTQYF. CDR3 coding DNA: TGTGCCAGCAGCCTCCAGGGGGAGACAGATACGCAGTATTTT.

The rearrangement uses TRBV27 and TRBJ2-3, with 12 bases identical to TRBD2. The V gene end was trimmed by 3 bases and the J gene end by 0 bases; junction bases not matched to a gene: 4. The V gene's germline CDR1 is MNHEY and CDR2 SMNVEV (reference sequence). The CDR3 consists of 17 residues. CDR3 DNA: TGTGCCAGCAGTTTTTATGGGACTAGCGGGAGCACAGATACGCAGTATTTT. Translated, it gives CASSFYGTSGSTDTQYF.

CDR3 DNA sequence: TGTGCCAGTAGTATCGTACAGGGGCGGAATCAGCCCCAGCATTTT. It encodes CASSIVQGRNQPQHF. This rearrangement joins TRBV19 to TRBJ1-5, with 7 bases identical to TRBD1. Germline assignment: CDR1 LNHDA and CDR2 SQIVND (reference sequence). Trimming removed 3 bases from V and 4 bases from J; junction bases left unmatched: 6. This CDR3 contains 15 residues.

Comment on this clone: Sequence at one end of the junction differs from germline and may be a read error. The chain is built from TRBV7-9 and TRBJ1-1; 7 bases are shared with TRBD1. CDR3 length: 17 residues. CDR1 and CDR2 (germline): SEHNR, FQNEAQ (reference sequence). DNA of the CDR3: TGTTCCAGCAGCTTGATCGGTTCAGGGGGTTTGAACACTGAAGCTTTCTTT. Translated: CSSSLIGSGGLNTEAFF.

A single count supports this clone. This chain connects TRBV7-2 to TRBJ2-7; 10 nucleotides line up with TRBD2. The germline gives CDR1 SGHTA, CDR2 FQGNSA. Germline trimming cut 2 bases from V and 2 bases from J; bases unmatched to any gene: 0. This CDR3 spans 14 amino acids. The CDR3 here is CASSLTSGTYEQYF. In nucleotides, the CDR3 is TGTGCCAGCAGCTTAACTAGCGGGACCTACGAGCAGTACTTC.

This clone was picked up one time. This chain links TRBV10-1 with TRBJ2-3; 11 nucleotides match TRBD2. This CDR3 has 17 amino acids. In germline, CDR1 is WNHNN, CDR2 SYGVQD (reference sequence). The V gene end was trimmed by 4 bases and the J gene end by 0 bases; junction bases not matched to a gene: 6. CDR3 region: CASSALAGGASTDTQYF. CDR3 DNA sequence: TGCGCCAGCAGTGCCCTAGCGGGGGGCGCTAGCACAGATACGCAGTATTTT.

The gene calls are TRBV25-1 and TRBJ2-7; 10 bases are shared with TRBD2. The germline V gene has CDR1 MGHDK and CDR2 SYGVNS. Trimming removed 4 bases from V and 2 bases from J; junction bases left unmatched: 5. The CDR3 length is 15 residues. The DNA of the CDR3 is TGTGCCAGCAGTGGGGGACTAGCGATAACCTACGAGCAGTACTTC. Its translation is CASSGGLAITYEQYF.

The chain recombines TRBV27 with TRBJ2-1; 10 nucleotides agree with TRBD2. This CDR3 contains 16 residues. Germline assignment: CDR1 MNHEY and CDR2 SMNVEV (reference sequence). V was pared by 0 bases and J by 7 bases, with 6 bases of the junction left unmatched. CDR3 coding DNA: TGTGCCAGCAGTTTATCTCCACTAGCGGGGCGGAATGAGCAGTTCTTC. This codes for CASSLSPLAGRNEQFF.

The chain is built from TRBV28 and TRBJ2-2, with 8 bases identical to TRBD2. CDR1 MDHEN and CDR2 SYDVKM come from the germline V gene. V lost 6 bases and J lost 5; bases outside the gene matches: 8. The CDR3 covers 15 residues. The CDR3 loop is CASRPRGGNTGELFF. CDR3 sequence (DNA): TGTGCCAGCAGGCCCCGGGGGGGTAATACCGGGGAGCTGTTTTTT.

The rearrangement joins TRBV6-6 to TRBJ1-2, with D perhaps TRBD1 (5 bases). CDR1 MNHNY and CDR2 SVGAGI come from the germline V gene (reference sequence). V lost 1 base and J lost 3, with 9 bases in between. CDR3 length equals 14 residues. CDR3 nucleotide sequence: TGTGCCAGCAGTTACTTCGGGGGAGACTATGGCTACACCTTC. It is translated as CASSYFGGDYGYTF.

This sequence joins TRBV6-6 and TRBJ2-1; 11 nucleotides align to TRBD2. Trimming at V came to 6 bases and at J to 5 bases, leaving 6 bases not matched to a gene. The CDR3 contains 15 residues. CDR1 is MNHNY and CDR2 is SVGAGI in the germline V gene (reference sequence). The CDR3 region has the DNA TGTGCCAGCAGCCTTGGACTAGCGGGTAACAATGAGCAGTTCTTC. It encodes CASSLGLAGNNEQFF.

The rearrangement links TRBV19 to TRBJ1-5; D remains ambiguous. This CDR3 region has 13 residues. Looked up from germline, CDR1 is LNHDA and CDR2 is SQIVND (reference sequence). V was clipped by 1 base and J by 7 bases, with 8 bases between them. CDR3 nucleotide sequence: TGTGCCAGTAGTATAGGAGGGCGCCAGCCCCAGCATTTT. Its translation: CASSIGGRQPQHF.